This TCR beta chain was retrieved from a study of blood T cell repertoires in COVID-19 (TCRdb year 2020). At the level of the whole study: Samples from collaborators originated in the United States, Italy and Spain and spanned both the acute and convalescent phases of COVID-19. The prospective study material was composed of cDNA or gDNA derived from T cells, B-cell-depleted T cells, or PBMCs. Deeply sampled blood TCRbeta repertoires from subjects exposed to, actively infected with, or recovered from COVID-19 were included in the dataset. The repertoires were made available in a free public database intended to serve as a resource for research on the immune response to SARS-CoV-2. Samples came from the ongoing ImmuneRACE study (first 160 participants) plus 1,254 subjects from 6 global collaborators. Nearly every sample came with metadata listing a de-identified subject ID, COVID-19 status, age in years and sex. Where HLA class I and class II types were available, the types were taken from metadata supplied by the sample provider, not from assay-based typing. Overall study outcomes, separate from this receptor: How much clinical and demographic metadata was included differed by source and by participant, and the metadata was provided uncurated.

One collaborating source in Seattle enrolled patients while the patients were actively infected and followed the patients over time throughout the course of disease. Collaborating institutions collected whole blood in K2EDTA tubes following their own protocols. For TCRbeta analysis, collaborators shipped samples as frozen whole blood, isolated PBMCs, or DNA extracted from either of those sample types. About this clone: This clone's antigen is unknown. Base-call qualities are not available, and no considerably larger clone is one nucleotide away.

TCRbeta CDR3 regions were amplified from genomic DNA using the immunoSEQ Assay, a bias-controlled multiplex PCR. The paper's data handling went like this. Nucleated cell counts per sample were estimated from amplification of reference gene primers within the assay. To quantify the absolute abundance of each unique TCRbeta CDR3 rearrangement, sequence reads were collapsed and filtered. For each sample, productive Simpson clonality was calculated by taking the square root of Simpson's diversity index across productive rearrangements. What TCRdb holds here is the immuneACCESS table cut down to in-frame rearrangements. Part of the clones is not present; checked against another copy, under half of the missing clones reflect an unresolved V gene, and the others are unexplained. Clone size and V and J calls were adopted from that table, with D and trimming inferred from the DNA. This sample is represented by approximately 180,000 clones; 85% of them were singletons. The ten largest clones add up to roughly 18% of the sample.

The CDR3 numbers 14 residues from cysteine through phenylalanine. Only the CDR3 DNA stays, 42 bases, in frame from base 1. Trimmed from V: 5 bases; trimmed from J: 4 bases; junction bases lacking a gene match: 4. CDR1 and CDR2 are read off the germline V gene (reference sequence) as LNHDA and SQIVND. The receptor chain draws on TRBV19 and TRBJ1-5, with 8 bases in between that match TRBD1. The sequence derives from a person in their 70s with COVID-19, enrolled during active disease. Sequencing was carried out using peripheral blood. The CDR3 loop reads CASSATGGNQPQHF. The nucleotide sequence is given as TGTGCCAGTAGTGCCACAGGGGGAAATCAGCCCCAGCATTTT. Reference TRBV19 and TRBJ1-5 proteins supply the regions before and after the CDR3; the full variable domain is: DGGITQSPKYLFRKEGQNVTLSCEQNLNHDAMYWYRQDPGQGLRLIYYSQIVNDFQKGDIAEGYSVSREKKESFPLTVTSAQKNPTAFYLCASSATGGNQPQHFGDGTRLSIL.